The source of this T cell receptor beta chain is a study of blood T cell repertoires in COVID-19. The overall study: COVID-19 samples, acute and convalescent, were from the United States, Italy and Spain. From T cells, B-cell-depleted T cells, or PBMCs came the material, which was cDNA or gDNA.

Assay: immunoSEQ multiplex PCR; the TCRdb copy retains only in-frame clones and omits some. Of just under 150,000 clones in the sample, around nine tenths are singletons; the top ten hold 8.5% to 9%. From germline, CDR1 is KGHSH and CDR2 LQKENI. The CDR3 length is 13 residues. Between the trimmed V and J ends, which lost 3 bases and 3 bases, there was a span of 9 bases. Sequenced: peripheral blood. The chain uses TRBV18 and TRBJ2-7, with a tentative D call TRBD2 (6 bases). This TCR was sampled from a woman in her fifties or sixties with active or convalescent COVID-19. The CDR3 coding sequence is TGTGCCAGCTCACCGGGACTCAGCTACGAGCAGTACTTC. It encodes CASSPGLSYEQYF.